This entry lists 14 T cell receptor beta chains sequenced from one sample in a study of cytomegalovirus exposure and HLA in healthy donors (dated by TCRdb to the late 2010s). Receptor libraries were prepared by the immunoSEQ multiplex PCR assay. For the multiplex PCR, a mixture combining 60 forward primers for TCR Vbeta segments and 13 reverse primers for TCR Jbeta segments was used. Held by TCRdb, this immuneACCESS table contains in-frame sequences only and omits some clones. Under half of the omission traces to an unresolved V gene where checked; the cause of the rest is unknown. For this sample there are 95,000 to 150,000 clones; 77% appear just once. Less than 4% of the sample belongs to the ten largest clones. Input material: PBMCs. All receptors derive from a human donor in good health.

The V call is TRBV6-6, the J call TRBJ1-1, with D perhaps TRBD1 (5 bases). Trimming left V 4 bases short and J 1 base short, with 13 bases between. CDR1 and CDR2 (germline): MNHNY, SVGAGI (reference sequence). The CDR3 loop spans 15 amino acids. CDR3 amino acids: CASSFPGGSNTEAFF. The CDR3 DNA reads TGTGCCAGCAGTTTCCCTGGGGGGTCGAACACTGAAGCTTTCTTT.

Comments on this clone: Distinct nucleotide sequences in the sample also encode this CDR3. This sequence joins TRBV7-6 and TRBJ2-5; 8 bases are a match to TRBD1. The CDR3 has 14 residues. CDR1 and CDR2 from the germline V gene are SGHVS and FNYEAQ. Losses at the gene ends were 3 bases for V and 1 base for J; bases not matched to a gene: 1. The CDR3 loop reads CASSFGQGQETQYF. The CDR3 nucleotides are TGTGCCAGCAGCTTCGGACAGGGCCAAGAGACCCAGTACTTC.

The chain joins TRBV9 to TRBJ2-6, with no clear D. The CDR3 is 18 residues long. V lost 1 base to trimming and J lost 0 bases, with 14 bases between them. Germline V gene lookup returns CDR1 SGDLS and CDR2 YYNGEE. The DNA for the CDR3 is TGTGCCAGCAGCGTAAGGCGGATAGACCACTCTGGGGCCAACGTCCTGACTTTC. This gives the protein CASSVRRIDHSGANVLTF. Combining the CDR3 with reference TRBV9 and TRBJ2-6 gives the whole variable domain DSGVTQTPKHLITATGQRVTLRCSPRSGDLSVYWYQQSLDQGLQFLIQYYNGEERAKGNILERFSAQQFPDLHSELNLSSLELGDSALYFCASSVRRIDHSGANVLTFGAGSRLTVL.

The chain links TRBV9 to TRBJ2-1; D is perhaps TRBD2 (6 bases). CDR3 length: 14 residues. The V gene's germline CDR1 is SGDLS and CDR2 YYNGEE. Trimming shortened V by 4 bases and J by 4 bases, and 12 bases separated the two germline ends. This CDR3 reads CASSPGGGYNEQFF. CDR3 bases: TGTGCCAGCAGCCCGGGTGGGGGGTACAATGAGCAGTTCTTC.

This clone was found once. This sequence joins TRBV21-1 and TRBJ2-1; the table's TRBD2 call for D was not verified on the DNA. TRBV21-1 is a pseudogene. CDR3 length: 18 amino acids. The CDR3 coding sequence is TGTGCCAGCAGCAAAGGGGGGACTAGCGGGAGGGCCAATAATGAGCAGTTCTTC. Its protein is CASSKGGTSGRANNEQFF.

This sequence joins TRBV28 and TRBJ2-1; 7 positions agree with TRBD2. The length of the CDR3 is 17 residues. The germline V gene encodes CDR1 MDHEN and CDR2 SYDVKM. V shed 5 bases and J 4 bases; nucleotides not matched to a gene: 14. CDR3 residues: CASSPWAGAGTYNEQFF. The CDR3 coding sequence is TGTGCCAGCAGTCCTTGGGCAGGAGCGGGGACTTACAATGAGCAGTTCTTC.

This sequence joins TRBV5-8 and TRBJ1-1; 8 nucleotides agree with TRBD1. CDR1 and CDR2 (germline): SGHTS, YDEGEE. The CDR3 runs 15 residues. The V gene end was trimmed by 4 bases and the J gene end by 1 base; junction bases not matched to a gene: 6. The CDR3, as DNA: TGTGCCAGCAGCCCCTGGACAGGGAAGAACACTGAAGCTTTCTTT. Translating it yields CASSPWTGKNTEAFF.

The CDR3 region is CASSGAYGASGRFRETQYF. In DNA, the CDR3 is TGTGCCAGCAGTGGAGCTTACGGGGCTAGCGGGAGATTCCGGGAGACCCAGTACTTC. This chain links TRBV6-1 with TRBJ2-5, with 10 bases identical to TRBD2. This CDR3 comprises 19 residues. Trimming removed 4 bases from V and 5 bases from J; junction bases left unmatched: 19. The germline gives CDR1 MNHNS, CDR2 SASEGT.

The chain combines TRBV5-1 with TRBJ2-1; 8 nucleotides align to TRBD2. The CDR3 loop spans 15 amino acids. Losses at the gene ends were 2 bases for V and 7 bases for J; bases not matched to a gene: 8. The V gene's germline CDR1 is SGHRS and CDR2 YFSETQ. CDR3: CASSFQGTRMNEQFF. The CDR3 DNA follows: TGCGCCAGCAGCTTTCAGGGGACTAGGATGAATGAGCAGTTCTTC. Full variable domain (rest looked up from reference TRBV5-1 and TRBJ2-1): KAGVTQTPRYLIKTRGQQVTLSCSPISGHRSVSWYQQTPGQGLQFLFEYFSETQRNKGNFPGRFSGRQFSNSRSEMNVSTLELGDSALYLCASSFQGTRMNEQFFGPGTRLTVL.

The V call is TRBV6-5, the J call TRBJ1-4; 10 bases match TRBD1. Trimming at V came to 6 bases and at J to 4 bases, leaving 5 bases not matched to a gene. The length of the CDR3 is 15 residues. Germline CDR1 and CDR2: MNHEY and SVGAGI. Here the CDR3 DNA reads TGTGCCAGCAGCTTTAGGACAGGGGGTAATGAAAAACTGTTTTTT. It encodes CASSFRTGGNEKLFF.

This chain joins TRBV2 and TRBJ1-2, with TRBD1 matching 8 bases. CDR3 length: 15 amino acids. CDR1 SNHLY and CDR2 FYNNEI come from the germline V gene. The V and J ends lost 1 base and 5 bases, in that order; junction bases with no gene match: 6. The CDR3 DNA follows: TGTGCCAGCAGTGAAGGTGCCAGGGGGCCGTATGGCTACACCTTC. Translating it yields CASSEGARGPYGYTF.

V usage is TRBV2 and J usage is TRBJ2-1; 7 nucleotides line up with TRBD2. The V gene's germline CDR1 is SNHLY and CDR2 FYNNEI. The CDR3 runs 13 residues. The V and J ends lost 4 bases and 5 bases, in that order; junction bases with no gene match: 2. DNA for the CDR3: TGTGCCAGCAGTGTCCTAGCGGACAATGAGCAGTTCTTC. This translates into CASSVLADNEQFF.

This clone was counted a single time. The rearrangement joins TRBV19 to TRBJ1-2; 7 bases agree with TRBD1. The germline V gene has CDR1 LNHDA and CDR2 SQIVND (reference sequence). The CDR3 covers 14 residues. The ends lost 5 bases at V and 4 bases at J; junction bases unmatched: 7. CDR3 coding DNA: TGTGCCAGTAGTGGATCACAGGGGACCTATGGCTACACCTTC. Encoded protein: CASSGSQGTYGYTF.

The chain employs TRBV25-1 and TRBJ1-2; TRBD1 is a possible D gene (5 bases). CDR1 MGHDK and CDR2 SYGVNS come from the germline V gene. This CDR3 is built from 14 residues. V lost 4 bases and J 1 base, leaving 10 bases between the germline ends. CDR3 region: CASSGQGNNYGYTF. CDR3 nucleotides: TGTGCCAGCAGTGGGCAGGGAAATAACTATGGCTACACCTTC.